This T cell receptor beta chain was captured in a study of regulatory T cells in long-lasting Graves disease. Study overall: New Graves' disease cases had less than 3 months of antithyroid drugs.

Germline V gene data show CDR1 as MNHEY and CDR2 as SVGEGT. The CDR3 loop spans 17 amino acids. Trimming removed 5 bases from V and 4 bases from J, with 21 bases in between. The TCR beta library used iRepertoire HTBI primers with Arm-PCR amplification of CDR3. TCRdb passed the multiplex PCR reads through MiXCR, listing each CDR3 protein once. Of approximately 350,000 distinct CDR3 sequences listed, 16% are singletons. Stated time point: newly diagnosed GD, antithyroid drugs for less than 3 months. PBMC RNA was the source of the TCR library. Notes on this clonotype: The antigen remains undetermined.

Overall study findings and caveats: Peripheral blood, not thyroid tissue, was the sole material studied.

This same sample was also part of a study on T cells in Graves' hyperthyroidism and ophthalmopathy. From that second work: Carried out on the TCR CDR3, a first-round RT-PCR used the HTBI primer set. By a 13 V-J model, ophthalmopathy was set apart from stable hyperthyroidism.

The chain employs TRBV6-2 or TRBV6-3 and TRBJ1-3; tentatively, D is TRBD1 (6 bases). The TCR sequence derives from a middle-aged man with Graves disease. Sequencing used peripheral blood mononuclear cells (PBMCs), obtained at new diagnosis, from a patient treated with antithyroid drugs. CDR3 protein: CASSAGQRILRGNTIYF. The CDR3, as DNA: TGTGCCAGCAGTGCCGGACAGAGGATTTTGCGGGGAAACACCATATATTTT.